These 13 T cell receptor beta chains were sequenced from one sample in a study of regulatory T cells in long-lasting Graves disease. Regarding time point: newly diagnosed GD, antithyroid drugs for less than 3 months. There was RNA extracted from PBMCs, and the TCR library was made from it. The TCR beta library used iRepertoire HTBI primers with Arm-PCR amplification of CDR3. TCRdb reanalysed the multiplex PCR reads using MiXCR and keeps one entry per CDR3 protein. The data show hundreds of thousands of distinct CDR3 sequences, with approximately 12% seen just once and roughly 10% held by the top ten. This sample also belongs to another study, concerning T cells in Graves' hyperthyroidism and ophthalmopathy.

The specimen was peripheral blood mononuclear cells (PBMCs), collected at new diagnosis, from a patient treated with antithyroid drugs. The receptors here all came from a man younger than 40 with Graves disease.

The rearrangement joins TRBV10-1 to TRBJ2-7, with D unresolved. V lost 0 bases and J 1 base, leaving 10 bases between the germline ends. The CDR3 spans 15 residues. Germline V gives CDR1 WNHNN, CDR2 SYGVQD (reference sequence). The DNA for the CDR3 is TGCGCCAGCAGTGAGTCGAGTACCCGGTCCTACGAGCAGTACTTC. Residues: CASSESSTRSYEQYF.

The chain's CDR3 is CASSYGGFNYGYTF. The DNA for the CDR3 is TGTGCCAGCAGTTACGGCGGTTTCAACTATGGCTACACCTTC. V and J are TRBV6-5 and TRBJ1-2; D is unclear. Per the germline V gene, CDR1 is MNHEY and CDR2 is SVGAGI. The V end lost 2 bases, the J end lost 2 bases, and 9 bases lay between the germline ends. The CDR3 consists of 14 residues.

This clonotype was picked up many times. V usage is TRBV6-4 and J usage is TRBJ2-1; D is undetermined. Trimming removed 4 bases from V and 0 bases from J, with 10 bases in between. The length of the CDR3 is 15 residues. The V gene's germline CDR1 is MRHNA and CDR2 SNTAGT. Here the CDR3 reads CASSAAGDSYNEQFF. The CDR3 nucleotides are TGTGCCAGCAGTGCAGCTGGAGACTCCTACAATGAGCAGTTCTTC.

This clonotype was picked up many times. The CDR3 is CASSPPGLGATEQFF. Here the CDR3 DNA reads TGTGCCAGCAGTCCGCCGGGACTAGGAGCCACTGAGCAGTTCTTC. V gene TRBV2 combines with J gene TRBJ2-1; 8 nucleotides agree with TRBD2. This CDR3 comprises 15 residues. Losses at the gene ends were 5 bases for V and 9 bases for J; bases not matched to a gene: 12. Germline V lookup: CDR1 SNHLY, CDR2 FYNNEI.

This clonotype occurred many times. The V call is TRBV2, the J call TRBJ2-3; 12 bases line up with TRBD2. Germline values: CDR1 SNHLY, CDR2 FYNNEI. CDR3 length: 13 residues. Losses at the gene ends were 8 bases for V and 6 bases for J; bases not matched to a gene: 3. The DNA for the CDR3 is TGTGCCAGCCGGACTAGCGGGATGGATACGCAGTATTTT. Its translation is CASRTSGMDTQYF.

With respect to this clonotype: With a much larger clone just one base away, this may be a read error. CDR3 in DNA: TGTGCCAGCAGTCGACTAGCGGGGAAAGAGACCCAGCACTTC. Protein product: CASSRLAGKETQHF. The rearrangement uses TRBV2 and TRBJ2-5, with 11 bases matching TRBD2. The CDR3 contains 14 residues. CDR1 and CDR2 from the germline V gene are SNHLY and FYNNEI.

This clonotype was seen only a few times. The chain employs TRBV29-1 and TRBJ2-3; 7 nucleotides agree with TRBD1. The CDR3 totals 12 residues. The germline gives CDR1 SQVTM, CDR2 ANQGSEA. With 5 bases clipped from V and 3 bases from J, the junction kept 2 bases outside the gene matches. The CDR3 region is CSVQQGTDTQYF. CDR3 DNA: TGCAGCGTTCAACAGGGGACAGATACGCAGTATTTT.

In this sample, this clonotype turned up many times. The chain joins TRBV19 to TRBJ1-2; unclear D gene. CDR1 is LNHDA, CDR2 SQIVND, per germline (reference sequence). CDR3 size: 13 residues. V lost 3 bases to trimming and J lost 3 bases, with 8 bases between them. CDR3 amino acids: CASSMKRYYGYTF. DNA of the CDR3: TGTGCCAGTAGTATGAAGAGGTACTATGGCTACACCTTC.

At least ten counts were recorded for this clonotype. The rearrangement links TRBV24-1 to TRBJ2-7, with D perhaps being TRBD1 or TRBD2 (6 bases each). Germline-derived CDR1 and CDR2 are KGHDR and SFDVKD. This CDR3 is 16 amino acids long. Trimming left V 3 bases short and J 6 bases short, with 20 bases between. The CDR3 spells CATSDPVRGRESEQYF. The CDR3 coding sequence is TGTGCCACCAGTGATCCTGTTCGGGGGCGCGAGAGCGAGCAGTACTTC.

With regard to this clonotype: Relative to the germline gene, one junction end is altered; a read error may explain this. The V gene is TRBV5-1, the J gene TRBJ2-7, with unresolved D. CDR3 length equals 15 residues. The V gene's germline CDR1 is SGHRS and CDR2 YFSETQ. The CDR3 loop is CASSLYKGPTYEQYF. The CDR3 DNA sequence: TGTGCCAGCAGCTTATATAAGGGCCCTACCTACGAGCAGTACTTC.

This clonotype was counted only a few times. In nucleotides, the CDR3 is TGTGCCAGTAGTTTTCTCTTGGACGGTACCTACGAGCAGTACTTC. This sequence encodes CASSFLLDGTYEQYF. V is TRBV19 and J is TRBJ2-7; no clear D gene. Trimming cost V 5 bases and J 2 bases, with 16 bases left between them. The CDR3 covers 15 residues. CDR1 is LNHDA and CDR2 is SQIVND in the germline V gene (reference sequence).

This clonotype was seen many times. V is TRBV20-1 and J is TRBJ2-7, with 11 bases identical to TRBD2. J gave up 6 bases and V 0 bases, and 4 bases lay outside the gene matches. CDR3 length equals 14 residues. Looked up from germline, CDR1 is DFQATT and CDR2 is SNEGSKA (reference sequence). The CDR3 sequence is CSAREELAGAEQYF. In nucleotides, the CDR3 is TGCAGTGCTAGAGAAGAACTAGCGGGAGCCGAGCAGTACTTC.

This clonotype was observed at least ten times. The chain couples TRBV20-1 to TRBJ2-5, with D possibly being TRBD1 (5 bases). The V end lost 2 bases, the J end lost 5 bases, and 12 bases lay between the germline ends. Germline V gene lookup returns CDR1 DFQATT and CDR2 SNEGSKA (reference sequence). This CDR3 has 13 residues. The CDR3 coding sequence is TGCAGTGCTAGAACCGCAGGGTGGGAGACCCAGTACTTC. This translates into CSARTAGWETQYF.